The 28 T cell receptor beta chains in this list originate from one sample, sequenced in a study of T-cell reconstitution after alpha-beta-depleted transplantation in children. The authors prepared the TCRbeta library with unique molecular identifiers. MiXCR, run by TCRdb on the PCR reads, gives a single entry per CDR3 protein. In the table there are 400,000 to 550,000 distinct CDR3 sequences, 8% to 11% of which are singletons. The specimen was PBMCs, collected before TCRalphabeta/CD19-depleted stem cell transplant. All receptors derive from a child aged 2-15 years with inherited bone marrow failure, due to receive a stem cell transplant.

In this sample, this clonotype turned up a few times. The chain carries TRBV20-1 and TRBJ2-2; 7 positions match TRBD2. Unmatched junction bases numbered 8, after V lost 7 bases and J lost 9 bases. CDR1 is DFQATT, CDR2 SNEGSKA, per germline (reference sequence). The CDR3 runs to 12 residues. CDR3 nucleotide sequence: TGCAGTGTAGGGACTATCTGGAGGGAGCTGTTTTTT. Amino acid sequence: CSVGTIWRELFF.

This clonotype has a handful of counts. This sequence joins TRBV3-1 and TRBJ2-3; the match to TRBD1 covers 9 bases. Trimming removed 1 base from V and 7 bases from J; junction bases left unmatched: 12. The CDR3 has 17 residues. Germline V gene sequence: CDR1 LGHDT, CDR2 YNNKEL (reference sequence). In nucleotides, the CDR3 is TGTGCCAGCAGCCAAGGCCTGCGGGACAGGGTCTCAAATACGCAGTATTTT. Its protein is CASSQGLRDRVSNTQYF.

The table lists this clonotype with a count of one. CDR3 region: CASLGPGTGELFF. The CDR3 nucleotides are TGTGCCAGCCTCGGGCCCGGCACCGGGGAGCTGTTTTTT. The chain couples TRBV2 to TRBJ2-2; no reliable D call. V was shortened by 8 bases and J by 4 bases, with 11 bases between the two germline ends. The CDR3 covers 13 residues. CDR1 and CDR2 from the germline V gene are SNHLY and FYNNEI.

The table lists this clonotype with many counts. The J gene is TRBJ2-3, the V gene TRBV10-2, with a weak D call TRBD2 (6 bases). Germline lookup yields CDR1 WSHSY and CDR2 SAAADI. CDR3 length: 15 amino acids. Trimming cost V 6 bases and J 3 bases, with 16 bases left between them. This CDR3 is CASRPTSGPTDTQYF. For the CDR3, the DNA is TGCGCCAGCAGACCGACGAGCGGGCCAACAGATACGCAGTATTTT.

This clonotype was seen many times. The chain uses TRBV7-8 and TRBJ2-4; 9 positions agree with TRBD1. CDR1 is SGHVS, CDR2 FQNEAQ, per germline. The V and J ends lost 4 bases and 2 bases, in that order; junction bases with no gene match: 3. The CDR3 consists of 15 residues. The DNA for the CDR3 is TGTGCCAGCAGCTCCGGGACAGGGACCAAAAACATTCAGTACTTC. Its translation: CASSSGTGTKNIQYF.

The CDR3 loop reads CASSLADGELFF. Written as DNA, the CDR3 is TGTGCCAGCAGCTTAGCGGACGGGGAGCTGTTTTTT. The V call is TRBV7-6, the J call TRBJ2-2; D is unresolved. With 0 bases removed from V and 7 bases from J, the gap between germline ends came to 3 bases. CDR3 length: 12 amino acids. Germline CDR1 is SGHVS and CDR2 is FNYEAQ.

This clonotype was recorded at least ten times. The chain has TRBV6-1 and TRBJ2-2; a weak D match, TRBD2 (5 bases). The CDR3 loop spans 15 amino acids. The germline V gene has CDR1 MNHNS and CDR2 SASEGT. Trimming pared 6 bases from V and 7 bases from J, leaving 18 bases between. Written as DNA, the CDR3 is TGTGCCAGCAGCCCCTCGGCGAGCGGCGTCGGGGAGCTGTTTTTT. The encoded protein is CASSPSASGVGELFF.

This clonotype was observed many times. The CDR3 DNA follows: TGTGCCAGCAGCCCATGGGAGACAGAAAATGAGCAGTTCTTC. Translation gives CASSPWETENEQFF. The chain employs TRBV11-2 and TRBJ2-1; D is tentatively TRBD1 or TRBD2 (5 bases each). Germline lookup yields CDR1 SGHAT and CDR2 FQNNGV. V lost 5 bases and J 7 bases, leaving 15 bases between the germline ends. The CDR3 contains 14 residues.

This clonotype was seen repeatedly, ten times or more. The V call is TRBV30, the J call TRBJ1-5; tentatively, D is TRBD1 (5 bases). CDR1 is GTSNPN, CDR2 SVGIG, per germline (reference sequence). The CDR3 is 15 amino acids. The germline V and J ends were trimmed by 5 bases and 0 bases, with 14 bases remaining between them. CDR3 sequence: CAWADSFYSNQPQHF. DNA for the CDR3: TGTGCCTGGGCAGACAGCTTTTATAGCAATCAGCCCCAGCATTTT.

In this sample, this clonotype turned up many times. This chain joins TRBV7-2 and TRBJ2-2; D unclear. The CDR3 totals 17 residues. With 5 bases removed from V and 0 bases from J, the gap between germline ends came to 16 bases. The germline CDR1 and CDR2 sequences are SGHTA and FQGNSA. The CDR3 loop is CASSTDPADANTGELFF. DNA of the CDR3: TGTGCCAGCAGCACAGACCCGGCGGACGCGAACACCGGGGAGCTGTTTTTT.

This clonotype was observed at least ten times. The genes are TRBV7-8 and TRBJ2-1; TRBD2 matches at 9 bases. The germline V gene has CDR1 SGHVS and CDR2 FQNEAQ. The CDR3 runs 19 residues. V shed 1 base, J shed 8 bases, and the junction held 18 bases outside the gene matches. The CDR3: CASSLVRGASGTKVDEQFF. The CDR3, as DNA: TGTGCCAGCAGCTTAGTACGGGGGGCTAGCGGGACTAAAGTAGATGAGCAGTTCTTC.

This clonotype appeared a few times. The J gene is TRBJ2-1, the V gene TRBV7-2; 8 positions agree with TRBD2. This CDR3 is 16 amino acids long. Losses at the gene ends were 5 bases for V and 4 bases for J; bases not matched to a gene: 10. From germline, CDR1 is SGHTA and CDR2 FQGNSA. As DNA, the CDR3 is TGTGCCAGCAGCCACTACGCTAGCGGGCCATACAATGAGCAGTTCTTC. Its protein product is CASSHYASGPYNEQFF.

This clonotype was recorded many times. This sequence joins TRBV12-3 or TRBV12-4 and TRBJ2-1; a possible D gene is TRBD2 (7 bases). V was cut by 6 bases and J by 10 bases, with 19 bases left in between. The CDR3 is 14 amino acids. The CDR3 loop reads CASRGGQLPQEQFF. CDR3 DNA: TGTGCCAGCAGGGGGGGGCAGCTCCCCCAAGAGCAGTTCTTC.

In this sample, this clonotype turned up many times. V gene TRBV18 combines with J gene TRBJ1-1; D perhaps matches TRBD1 (6 bases). V lost 2 bases to trimming and J lost 11 bases, with 18 bases between them. This CDR3 contains 14 residues. In germline, CDR1 is KGHSH, CDR2 LQKENI. The CDR3 DNA reads TGTGCCAGCTCACCAAATCCGGGACATTTGGTGGCTTTCTTT. It codes for CASSPNPGHLVAFF.

This clonotype has just a few counts. This chain joins TRBV4-3 and TRBJ1-3; perhaps TRBD1 as D (6 bases). V lost 4 bases to trimming and J lost 4 bases, with 23 bases between them. This CDR3 is 18 amino acids long. Germline V gene data show CDR1 as LGHNA and CDR2 as YSLEER. CDR3 bases: TGCGCCAGCAGCCGATACTCGTCCAGGGCAGGGGAGGGAAACACCATATATTTT. Translating gives CASSRYSSRAGEGNTIYF.

This clonotype occurred many times. The chain employs TRBV7-8 and TRBJ2-5, with TRBD2 matching over 14 bases. V was clipped by 6 bases and J by 5 bases; unmatched bases: 8. CDR1 and CDR2 from the germline V gene are SGHVS and FQNEAQ. CDR3 size: 16 residues. The CDR3 loop is CASRRLAGGPGETQYF. CDR3 sequence (DNA): TGTGCCAGCAGAAGACTAGCGGGAGGGCCGGGGGAGACCCAGTACTTC. Full variable domain (remainder filled in from reference TRBV7-8 and TRBJ2-5): GAGVSQSPRYKVAKRGQDVALRCDPISGHVSLFWYQQALGQGPEFLTYFQNEAQLDKSGLPSDRFFAERPEGSVSTLKIQRTQQEDSAVYLCASRRLAGGPGETQYFGPGTRLLVL.

This clonotype was seen ten or more times. J is TRBJ2-7 and V is TRBV7-2; D not resolved. Trimming took off 5 bases at V and 2 bases at J, with 10 bases between the two ends. The CDR3 has 13 amino acids. CDR1 SGHTA and CDR2 FQGNSA come from the germline V gene. The CDR3 DNA follows: TGTGCCAGCAGCCCAACGGCAGCCTACGAGCAGTACTTC. Its translation is CASSPTAAYEQYF.

This clonotype was seen a few times. This chain links TRBV20-1 with TRBJ2-3; 7 positions match TRBD2. The CDR3 is 14 residues long. Trimming took 5 bases from V and 3 from J; bases not matched to a gene: 8. Per the germline V gene, CDR1 is DFQATT and CDR2 is SNEGSKA (reference sequence). This CDR3 reads CSAGGGEGTDTQYF. The CDR3 nucleotides are TGCAGTGCTGGGGGGGGTGAAGGAACAGATACGCAGTATTTT.

The chain has TRBV6-2 or TRBV6-3 and TRBJ2-4; 7 nucleotides match TRBD2. The trim removed 10 bases at V and 4 bases at J, leaving 7 bases unmatched. The germline gives CDR1 MNHEY, CDR2 SVGEGT. The CDR3 is made up of 13 amino acids. The CDR3 spells CAKERDLKNIQYF. In nucleotides, the CDR3 is TGTGCCAAGGAGCGGGACCTTAAAAACATTCAGTACTTC.

This clonotype was seen at least ten times. V gene TRBV10-3 combines with J gene TRBJ2-1; D is perhaps TRBD1 or TRBD2 (5 bases each). Trimming took 2 bases from V and 8 from J, leaving 13 bases between them. There are 14 residues in the CDR3. CDR1 and CDR2 from the germline V gene are ENHRY and SYGVKD. CDR3 sequence: CAISENGGVDEQFF. CDR3 bases: TGTGCCATCAGTGAGAATGGGGGAGTCGATGAGCAGTTCTTC.

This chain connects TRBV14 to TRBJ2-5, with D perhaps matching TRBD2 (6 bases). Per the germline V gene, CDR1 is SGHDN and CDR2 is FVKESK. The CDR3 runs to 15 residues. V was cut by 0 bases and J by 5 bases, with 13 bases left in between. The DNA for the CDR3 is TGTGCCAGCAGCCAAGATCGGTGGGCGGGGGAGACCCAGTACTTC. Protein sequence: CASSQDRWAGETQYF. The complete variable domain, with remaining parts taken from reference TRBV14 and TRBJ2-5, reads EAGVTQFPSHSVIEKGQTVTLRCDPISGHDNLYWYRRVMGKEIKFLLHFVKESKQDESGMPNNRFLAERTGGTYSTLKVQPAELEDSGVYFCASSQDRWAGETQYFGPGTRLLVL.

This clonotype was recorded many times. The J gene is TRBJ2-7, the V gene TRBV18, with 10 bases that match TRBD2. Germline lookup yields CDR1 KGHSH and CDR2 LQKENI. V shed 1 base, J shed 0 bases, and the junction held 3 bases outside the gene matches. The CDR3 is 16 amino acids. The CDR3 nucleotides are TGTGCCAGCTCACCACTCGCTAGCGGGAGCTCCTACGAGCAGTACTTC. Protein product: CASSPLASGSSYEQYF.

The chain carries TRBV9 and TRBJ2-1; D could derive from TRBD1 or TRBD2 (5 bases each). The CDR3 has 16 residues. Germline V CDR1 and CDR2: SGDLS, YYNGEE. The V end was cut by 0 bases, the J end by 6 bases, with 16 bases between. For the CDR3, the DNA is TGTGCCAGCAGCGTAGAAGCAGGGACCCTTTCCAATGAGCAGTTCTTC. This translates into CASSVEAGTLSNEQFF.

Ten or more counts support this clonotype. This chain connects TRBV7-2 to TRBJ2-5; D call uncertain. This CDR3 spans 14 amino acids. The V end lost 0 bases, the J end lost 0 bases, and 5 bases lay between the germline ends. CDR1 is SGHTA, CDR2 FQGNSA, per germline. The chain's CDR3 is CASSLAVYQETQYF. The CDR3 DNA follows: TGTGCCAGCAGCTTAGCCGTGTACCAAGAGACCCAGTACTTC.

This clonotype was seen repeatedly, ten times or more. The chain links TRBV10-3 to TRBJ1-3, with 8 bases matching TRBD1. CDR3 size: 14 residues. Germline V gene lookup returns CDR1 ENHRY and CDR2 SYGVKD. V lost 10 bases to trimming and J lost 2 bases; unmatched junction nucleotides: 7. The CDR3 sequence: CATRGRGPGNTIYF. The CDR3 DNA is TGTGCCACCCGAGGCAGGGGGCCTGGAAACACCATATATTTT.

This chain joins TRBV4-1 and TRBJ2-2; the D gene is possibly TRBD1 (6 bases). This CDR3 has 14 amino acids. V lost 10 bases and J 5 bases, leaving 17 bases between the germline ends. Germline loops: CDR1 MGHRA, CDR2 YSYEKL. The CDR3 DNA reads TGCGCCACCTCGACAGGAATGAGGACCGGGGAGCTGTTTTTT. Translating gives CATSTGMRTGELFF.

The chain uses TRBV7-9 and TRBJ2-5, with D possibly TRBD1 on 6 matching bases. This CDR3 has 13 amino acids. The germline V gene encodes CDR1 SEHNR and CDR2 FQNEAQ (reference sequence). Trimming removed 5 bases from V and 4 bases from J, with 11 bases in between. CDR3 loop: CASSPPGAETQYF. The CDR3 DNA is TGTGCCAGCAGCCCCCCAGGGGCAGAGACCCAGTACTTC.

The table lists this clonotype with many counts. This chain uses TRBV4-3 with TRBJ2-1; tentatively, D is TRBD2 (5 bases). The V gene's germline CDR1 is LGHNA and CDR2 YSLEER. The V end was cut by 1 base, the J end by 0 bases, with 10 bases between. The CDR3 is made up of 16 amino acids. CDR3 loop: CASSQVAEGSYNEQFF. DNA for the CDR3: TGCGCCAGCAGCCAAGTTGCAGAGGGCTCCTACAATGAGCAGTTCTTC.